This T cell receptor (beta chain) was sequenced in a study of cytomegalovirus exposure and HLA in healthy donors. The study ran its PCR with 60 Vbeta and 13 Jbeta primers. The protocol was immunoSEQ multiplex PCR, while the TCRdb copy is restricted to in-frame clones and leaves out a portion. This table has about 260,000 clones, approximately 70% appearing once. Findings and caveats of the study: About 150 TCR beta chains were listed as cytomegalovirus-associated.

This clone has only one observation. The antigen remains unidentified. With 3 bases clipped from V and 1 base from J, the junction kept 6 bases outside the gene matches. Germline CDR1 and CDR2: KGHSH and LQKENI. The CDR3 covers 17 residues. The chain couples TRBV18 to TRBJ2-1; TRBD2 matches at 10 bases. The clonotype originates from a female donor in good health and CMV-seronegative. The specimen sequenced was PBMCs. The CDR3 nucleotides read TGTGCCAGCTCACCTAGGGCTAGCGGGGGTTCCTACAATGAGCAGTTCTTC. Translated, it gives CASSPRASGGSYNEQFF.